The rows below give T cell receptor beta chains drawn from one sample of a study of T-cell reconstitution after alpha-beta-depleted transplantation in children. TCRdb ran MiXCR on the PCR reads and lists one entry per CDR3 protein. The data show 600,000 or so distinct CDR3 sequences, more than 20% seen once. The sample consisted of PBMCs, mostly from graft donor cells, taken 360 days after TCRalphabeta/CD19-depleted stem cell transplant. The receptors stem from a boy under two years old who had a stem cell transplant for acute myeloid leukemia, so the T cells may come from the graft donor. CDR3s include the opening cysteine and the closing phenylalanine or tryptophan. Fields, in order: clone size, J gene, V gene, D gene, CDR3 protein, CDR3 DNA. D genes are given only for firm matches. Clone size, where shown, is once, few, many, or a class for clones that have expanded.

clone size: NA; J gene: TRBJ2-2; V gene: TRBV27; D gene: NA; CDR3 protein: CASSARLDRTGELFF; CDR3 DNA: TGTGCCAGCAGTGCCCGACTAGATCGGACCGGGGAGCTGTTTTTT
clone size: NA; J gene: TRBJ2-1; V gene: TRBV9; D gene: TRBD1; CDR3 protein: CASSDQGAGYNEQFF; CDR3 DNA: TGTGCCAGCAGCGACCAGGGGGCCGGCTACAATGAGCAGTTCTTC
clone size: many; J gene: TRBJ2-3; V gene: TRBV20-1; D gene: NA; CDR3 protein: CSAPARGGTDTQYF; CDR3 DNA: TGCAGTGCTCCCGCCAGGGGGGGCACAGATACGCAGTATTTT
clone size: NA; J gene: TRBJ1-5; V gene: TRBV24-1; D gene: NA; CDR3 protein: CATSVQGNQPQHF; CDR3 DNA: TGTGCCACCAGTGTGCAGGGCAATCAGCCCCAGCATTTT
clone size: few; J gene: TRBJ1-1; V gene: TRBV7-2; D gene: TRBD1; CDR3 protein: CASSVQGGDTEAFF; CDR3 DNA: TGTGCCAGCAGCGTACAGGGGGGGGACACTGAAGCTTTCTTT
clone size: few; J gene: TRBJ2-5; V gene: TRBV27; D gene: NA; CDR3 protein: CASWDWGGETQYF; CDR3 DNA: TGTGCCAGCTGGGACTGGGGCGGGGAGACCCAGTACTTC
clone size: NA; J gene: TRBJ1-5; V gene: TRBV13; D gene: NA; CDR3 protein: CASSTVNQPQHF; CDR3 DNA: TGTGCCAGCAGTACAGTCAATCAGCCCCAGCATTTT
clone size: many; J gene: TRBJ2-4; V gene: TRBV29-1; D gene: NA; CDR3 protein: CSVEHRDNIQYF; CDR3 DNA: TGCAGCGTTGAACACAGGGATAACATTCAGTACTTC
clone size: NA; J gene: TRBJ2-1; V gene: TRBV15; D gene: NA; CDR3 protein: CATSLTRFNEQFF; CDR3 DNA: TGTGCCACCAGTTTGACTAGATTCAATGAGCAGTTCTTC
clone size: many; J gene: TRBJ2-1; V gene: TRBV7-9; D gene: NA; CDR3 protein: CASSPPGAGVVEQFF; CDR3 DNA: TGTGCCAGCAGCCCCCCCGGGGCAGGGGTTGTTGAGCAGTTCTTC
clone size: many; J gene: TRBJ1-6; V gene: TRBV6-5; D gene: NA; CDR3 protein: CASRRTNSPLHF; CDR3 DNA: TGTGCCAGCCGTCGGACGAATTCACCCCTCCACTTT
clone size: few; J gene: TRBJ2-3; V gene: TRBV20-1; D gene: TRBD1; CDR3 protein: CSAFFRGTDTQYF; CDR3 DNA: TGCAGTGCTTTTTTCAGGGGGACAGATACGCAGTATTTT
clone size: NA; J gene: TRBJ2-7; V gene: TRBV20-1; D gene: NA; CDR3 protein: CSAETRGSPYEQYF; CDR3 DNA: TGCAGTGCTGAAACTCGGGGGTCCCCCTACGAGCAGTACTTC
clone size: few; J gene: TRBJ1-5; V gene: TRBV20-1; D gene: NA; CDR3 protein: CSAGKGIYGLGPADNQPQHF; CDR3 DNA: TGCAGTGCTGGTAAAGGAATTTACGGCCTGGGACCGGCGGACAATCAGCCCCAGCATTTT
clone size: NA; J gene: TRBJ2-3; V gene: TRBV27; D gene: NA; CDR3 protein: CASSSTGLRTDTQYF; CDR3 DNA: TGTGCCAGCAGTTCGACAGGTTTGCGCACAGATACGCAGTATTTT
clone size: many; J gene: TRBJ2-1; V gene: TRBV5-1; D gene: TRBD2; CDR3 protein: CASSHSGGANNEQFF; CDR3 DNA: TGCGCCAGCAGTCACAGCGGGGGGGCCAACAATGAGCAGTTCTTC
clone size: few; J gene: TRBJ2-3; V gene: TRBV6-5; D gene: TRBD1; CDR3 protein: CASSYAGTGITDTQYF; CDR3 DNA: TGTGCCAGCAGTTATGCCGGGACAGGGATCACAGATACGCAGTATTTT
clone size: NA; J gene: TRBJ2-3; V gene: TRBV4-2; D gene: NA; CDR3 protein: CASSQETSPNTDTQYF; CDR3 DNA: TGTGCCAGCAGCCAAGAAACTAGCCCTAACACAGATACGCAGTATTTT
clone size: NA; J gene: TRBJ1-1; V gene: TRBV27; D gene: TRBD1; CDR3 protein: CASSRPGTGGTEAFF; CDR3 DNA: TGTGCCAGCAGTAGACCTGGGACAGGGGGGACTGAAGCTTTCTTT
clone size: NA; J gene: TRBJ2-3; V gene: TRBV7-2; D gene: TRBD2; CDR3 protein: CASSILTRGGATDTQYF; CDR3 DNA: TGTGCCAGCAGCATACTAACCCGCGGGGGGGCCACAGATACGCAGTATTTT
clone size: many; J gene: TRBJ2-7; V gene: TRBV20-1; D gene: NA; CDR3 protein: CSATGDSPGYEQYF; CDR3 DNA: TGCAGTGCTACTGGAGACAGTCCAGGGTACGAGCAGTACTTC
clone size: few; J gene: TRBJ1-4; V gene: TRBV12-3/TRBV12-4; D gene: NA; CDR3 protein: CASSAAAPPANEKLFF; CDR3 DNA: TGTGCCAGCAGCGCAGCGGCTCCGCCAGCTAATGAAAAACTGTTTTTT
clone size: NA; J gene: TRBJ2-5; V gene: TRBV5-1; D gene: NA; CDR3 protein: CASRTTLAETQYF; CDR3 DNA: TGCGCCAGCCGGACCACGTTGGCGGAGACCCAGTACTTC
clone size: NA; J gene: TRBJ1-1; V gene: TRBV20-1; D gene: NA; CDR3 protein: CSARFTANTEAFF; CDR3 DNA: TGCAGTGCTAGATTCACAGCGAACACTGAAGCTTTCTTT
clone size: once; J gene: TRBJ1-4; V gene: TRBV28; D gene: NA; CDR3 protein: CASSPPGLEEKLFF; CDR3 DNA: TGTGCCAGCAGTCCACCGGGACTGGAAGAAAAACTGTTTTTT
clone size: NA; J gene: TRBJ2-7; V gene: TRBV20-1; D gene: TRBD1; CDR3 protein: CSARPGTGIYEQYF; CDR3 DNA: TGCAGTGCTAGACCCGGGACAGGGATTTACGAGCAGTACTTC
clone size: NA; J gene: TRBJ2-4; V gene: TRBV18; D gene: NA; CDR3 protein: CASSPRTSLAKNIQYF; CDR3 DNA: TGTGCCAGCTCACCACGGACATCCCTAGCCAAAAACATTCAGTACTTC
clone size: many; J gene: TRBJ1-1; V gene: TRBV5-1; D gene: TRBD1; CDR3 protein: CASSLGGQGEAFF; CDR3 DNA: TGCGCCAGCAGCTTGGGGGGACAGGGTGAAGCTTTCTTT
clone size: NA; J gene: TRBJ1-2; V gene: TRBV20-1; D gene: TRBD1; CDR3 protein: CSASGTGATGYTF; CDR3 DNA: TGCAGTGCTAGTGGGACAGGGGCTACTGGCTACACCTTC
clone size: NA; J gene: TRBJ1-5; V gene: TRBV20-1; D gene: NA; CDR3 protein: CSAMGVETPQHF; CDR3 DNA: TGCAGTGCTATGGGGGTAGAGACGCCCCAGCATTTT
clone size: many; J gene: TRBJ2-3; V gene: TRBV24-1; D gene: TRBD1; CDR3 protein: CATSDIQGRDTQYF; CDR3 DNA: TGTGCCACCAGTGACATACAGGGGAGAGATACGCAGTATTTT
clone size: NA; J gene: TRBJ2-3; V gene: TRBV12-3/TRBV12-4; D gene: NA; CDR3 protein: CASTLVEGPADTQYF; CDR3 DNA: TGTGCCAGCACCCTGGTAGAGGGGCCGGCAGATACGCAGTATTTT
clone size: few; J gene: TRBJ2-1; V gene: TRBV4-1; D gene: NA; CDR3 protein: CASSQAPQDIPNEQFF; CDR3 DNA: TGCGCCAGCAGCCAAGCGCCACAGGACATACCCAATGAGCAGTTCTTC
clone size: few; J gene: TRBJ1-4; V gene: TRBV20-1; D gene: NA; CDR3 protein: CSASVQGYATNEKLFF; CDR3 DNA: TGCAGTGCTAGCGTACAGGGCTACGCAACTAATGAAAAACTGTTTTTT
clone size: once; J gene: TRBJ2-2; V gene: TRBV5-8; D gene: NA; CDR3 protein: CASSLVNSGELFF; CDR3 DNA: TGTGCCAGCAGCTTGGTGAATTCCGGGGAGCTGTTTTTT
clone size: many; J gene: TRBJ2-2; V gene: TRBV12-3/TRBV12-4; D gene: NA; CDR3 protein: CASSLQGTNTGELFF; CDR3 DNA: TGTGCCAGCAGTCTACAGGGTACGAACACCGGGGAGCTGTTTTTT
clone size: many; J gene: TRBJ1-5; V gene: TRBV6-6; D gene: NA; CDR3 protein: CASWNYSNQPQHF; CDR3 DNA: TGTGCCAGCTGGAACTATAGCAATCAGCCCCAGCATTTT
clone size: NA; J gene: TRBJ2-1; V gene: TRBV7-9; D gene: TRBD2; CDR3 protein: CASSSRLAGRYNEQFF; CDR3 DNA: TGTGCCAGCAGCAGCCGACTAGCGGGGCGCTACAATGAGCAGTTCTTC
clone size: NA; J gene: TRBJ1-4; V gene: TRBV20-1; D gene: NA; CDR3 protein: CSARDFSPGANEKLFF; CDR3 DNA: TGCAGTGCTAGAGATTTCAGCCCAGGGGCTAATGAAAAACTGTTTTTT
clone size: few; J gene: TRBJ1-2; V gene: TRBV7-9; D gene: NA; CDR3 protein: CASSLDFGYTF; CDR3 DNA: TGTGCCAGCAGCTTGGACTTTGGCTACACCTTC
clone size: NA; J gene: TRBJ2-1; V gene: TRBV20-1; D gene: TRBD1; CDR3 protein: CSAHALGGHNDEQFF; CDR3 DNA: TGCAGTGCCCACGCCCTAGGGGGCCATAACGATGAGCAGTTCTTC
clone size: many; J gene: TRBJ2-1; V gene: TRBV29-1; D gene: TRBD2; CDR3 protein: CSAWVFGTSGGRSLYNEQFF; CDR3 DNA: TGCAGCGCCTGGGTATTTGGGACTAGCGGGGGGCGGTCGTTGTACAATGAGCAGTTCTTC
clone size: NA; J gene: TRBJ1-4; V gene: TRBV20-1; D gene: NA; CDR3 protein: CSARIRGGLTNEKLFF; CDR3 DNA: TGCAGTGCTAGAATACGGGGGGGCTTGACTAATGAAAAACTGTTTTTT
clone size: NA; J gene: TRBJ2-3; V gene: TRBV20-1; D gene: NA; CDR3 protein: CSARGLRRGTDTQYF; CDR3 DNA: TGCAGTGCTAGAGGTTTGCGGCGGGGAACAGATACGCAGTATTTT
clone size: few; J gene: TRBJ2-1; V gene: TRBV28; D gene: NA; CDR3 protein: CASRRPSGYNEQFF; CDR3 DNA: TGTGCCAGCAGAAGGCCCTCGGGGTACAATGAGCAGTTCTTC
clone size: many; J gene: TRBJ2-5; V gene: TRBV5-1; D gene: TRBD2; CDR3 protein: CASSLRGDLQETQYF; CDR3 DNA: TGCGCCAGCAGCTTACGGGGGGACCTCCAAGAGACCCAGTACTTC
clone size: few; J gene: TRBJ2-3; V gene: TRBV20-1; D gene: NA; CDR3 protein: CSAQGGGADTQYF; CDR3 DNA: TGCAGTGCTCAAGGTGGGGGCGCAGATACGCAGTATTTT
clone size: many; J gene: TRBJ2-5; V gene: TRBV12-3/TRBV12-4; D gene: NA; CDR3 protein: CASSLGQGRWQETQYF; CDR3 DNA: TGTGCCAGCAGTTTAGGGCAGGGGAGGTGGCAAGAGACCCAGTACTTC
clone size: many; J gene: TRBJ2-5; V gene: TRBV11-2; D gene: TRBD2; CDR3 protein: CASSLDYRGGRETQYF; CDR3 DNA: TGTGCCAGCAGCTTAGATTATCGCGGGGGGCGGGAGACCCAGTACTTC
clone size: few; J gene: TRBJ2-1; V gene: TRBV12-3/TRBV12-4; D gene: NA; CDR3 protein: CASSFSARYNEQFF; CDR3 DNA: TGTGCCAGCAGTTTTAGTGCCCGATACAATGAGCAGTTCTTC
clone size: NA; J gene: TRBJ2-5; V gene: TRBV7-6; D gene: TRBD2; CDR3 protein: CASSLVEAGWQGETQYF; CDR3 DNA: TGTGCCAGCAGCTTAGTTGAAGCGGGGTGGCAGGGAGAGACCCAGTACTTC
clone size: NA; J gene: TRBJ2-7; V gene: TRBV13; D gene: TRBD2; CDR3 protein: CASSLGGLAQYF; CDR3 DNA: TGTGCCAGCAGCTTGGGGGGGTTGGCGCAGTACTTC